A selection of T cell receptor beta chains follows, all from one sample in a study of PD-1 blockade in classical Hodgkin lymphoma. The assay was immunoSEQ multiplex PCR, and TCRdb's table has in-frame clones only and misses some. The data hold 15,000 to 20,000 clones, with 76% observed a single time. The sequencing here drew on peripheral blood mononuclear cells (PBMCs), taken before the fourth cycle of nivolumab. These receptors were obtained from a human donor with classical Hodgkin lymphoma. CDR3s include the opening cysteine and the closing phenylalanine or tryptophan. D genes are given only for firm matches. Size tells how often a clone was seen (once, few, many) or the class of an expanded clone, and some rows leave it out.

cdr3_aa: CASSMAGDRRNTQYF; cdr3_nt: TGTGCCAGTAGTATGGCGGGTGACAGGCGGAATACGCAGTATTTT; v_call: TRBV19; d_call: -; clone_size: once; j_call: TRBJ2-3
cdr3_aa: CASSWTGGPYEQYF; cdr3_nt: TGTGCCAGCAGCTGGACAGGGGGCCCCTACGAGCAGTACTTC; v_call: TRBV7-3; d_call: TRBD1; clone_size: once; j_call: TRBJ2-7
cdr3_aa: CASSQDGPAGGRGNEQFF; cdr3_nt: TGCGCCAGCAGCCAAGATGGCCCTGCGGGGGGGCGTGGTAATGAGCAGTTCTTC; v_call: TRBV4-3; d_call: TRBD2; clone_size: -; j_call: TRBJ2-1
cdr3_aa: CASSQRRTGGTTEAFF; cdr3_nt: TGTGCCAGCAGCCAGCGGAGAACAGGGGGGACTACTGAAGCTTTCTTT; v_call: TRBV7-9; d_call: TRBD1; clone_size: -; j_call: TRBJ1-1
cdr3_aa: CASRSGALNTGELFF; cdr3_nt: TGTGCCAGCAGGTCAGGAGCATTGAACACCGGGGAGCTGTTTTTT; v_call: TRBV6-1; d_call: -; clone_size: -; j_call: TRBJ2-2
cdr3_aa: CASSARTGGYSPLHF; cdr3_nt: TGTGCCAGCAGTGCCCGGACAGGGGGATATTCACCCCTCCACTTT; v_call: TRBV6-1; d_call: TRBD1; clone_size: -; j_call: TRBJ1-6
cdr3_aa: CASSRENTEAFF; cdr3_nt: TGTGCCAGCAGCCGAGAGAACACTGAAGCTTTCTTT; v_call: TRBV6-5; d_call: -; clone_size: -; j_call: TRBJ1-1
cdr3_aa: CASSRAAGELFF; cdr3_nt: TGTGCCAGCAGCAGGGCGGCCGGGGAGCTGTTTTTT; v_call: TRBV9; d_call: -; clone_size: once; j_call: TRBJ2-2
cdr3_aa: CASSESISGQRNTEAFF; cdr3_nt: TGTGCCAGCAGTGAATCTATTTCTGGACAGAGGAACACTGAAGCTTTCTTT; v_call: TRBV6-1; d_call: -; clone_size: -; j_call: TRBJ1-1
cdr3_aa: CASSPDGTGNYGYTF; cdr3_nt: TGTGCCAGCAGCCCGGACGGGACAGGGAACTATGGCTACACCTTC; v_call: TRBV9; d_call: TRBD1; clone_size: -; j_call: TRBJ1-2
cdr3_aa: CSVVSGVNYEQYF; cdr3_nt: TGCAGCGTTGTCTCAGGGGTGAACTACGAGCAGTACTTC; v_call: TRBV29-1; d_call: -; clone_size: -; j_call: TRBJ2-7
cdr3_aa: CASSLFQGTGELFF; cdr3_nt: TGTGCCAGCAGCTTATTCCAGGGGACCGGGGAGCTGTTTTTT; v_call: TRBV7-7; d_call: -; clone_size: -; j_call: TRBJ2-2
cdr3_aa: CASSLPGNNSPLHF; cdr3_nt: TGCGCCAGCAGCTTGCCAGGGAACAATTCACCCCTCCACTTT; v_call: TRBV5-1; d_call: -; clone_size: -; j_call: TRBJ1-6
cdr3_aa: CALGASGYEQYF; cdr3_nt: TGTGCCCTGGGGGCTAGCGGCTACGAGCAGTACTTC; v_call: TRBV5-4; d_call: -; clone_size: -; j_call: TRBJ2-7
cdr3_aa: CASSRDIANTEAFF; cdr3_nt: TGTGCCAGCAGCCGTGACATCGCGAACACTGAAGCTTTCTTT; v_call: TRBV11-1; d_call: -; clone_size: few; j_call: TRBJ1-1
cdr3_aa: CASSNGAGYTGELFF; cdr3_nt: TGTGCCAGCAGCAACGGTGCGGGGTACACCGGGGAGCTGTTTTTT; v_call: TRBV6-5; d_call: -; clone_size: -; j_call: TRBJ2-2
cdr3_aa: CASSLGGGTGANVLTF; cdr3_nt: TGTGCCAGCAGCTTAGGAGGCGGGACTGGGGCCAACGTCCTGACTTTC; v_call: TRBV11-3; d_call: -; clone_size: -; j_call: TRBJ2-6
cdr3_aa: CASSKGTSGAPTDTQYF; cdr3_nt: TGTGCCAGCAGCAAAGGGACTAGCGGGGCCCCCACAGATACGCAGTATTTT; v_call: TRBV11-2; d_call: TRBD2; clone_size: few; j_call: TRBJ2-3
cdr3_aa: CASSPGPRKTQYF; cdr3_nt: TGTGCCAGCAGCCCGGGTCCGAGGAAGACCCAGTACTTC; v_call: TRBV7-6; d_call: -; clone_size: -; j_call: TRBJ2-5
cdr3_aa: CASSLVWVGQHEQFF; cdr3_nt: TGTGCCAGCAGCTTAGTTTGGGTCGGACAACATGAGCAGTTCTTC; v_call: TRBV7-2; d_call: -; clone_size: -; j_call: TRBJ2-1
cdr3_aa: CAWGSGGKLFF; cdr3_nt: TGTGCCTGGGGTAGTGGGGGGAAACTGTTTTTT; v_call: TRBV30; d_call: -; clone_size: few; j_call: TRBJ1-4
cdr3_aa: CASSLGSTGREQFF; cdr3_nt: TGTGCCAGCAGCTTAGGGTCCACTGGAAGGGAGCAGTTCTTC; v_call: TRBV7-1; d_call: -; clone_size: -; j_call: TRBJ2-1
cdr3_aa: CASSSGNTIYF; cdr3_nt: TGTGCCAGCAGCTCAGGAAACACCATATATTTT; v_call: TRBV9; d_call: -; clone_size: -; j_call: TRBJ1-3
cdr3_aa: CATSRDGVRGDSYNEQFF; cdr3_nt: TGTGCCACCAGCAGAGATGGGGTAAGGGGGGACTCCTACAATGAGCAGTTCTTC; v_call: TRBV15; d_call: -; clone_size: -; j_call: TRBJ2-1
cdr3_aa: CASSLTGTSGTEQFF; cdr3_nt: TGTGCCAGCAGCCTTACCGGGACTAGCGGGACTGAGCAGTTCTTC; v_call: TRBV5-5; d_call: TRBD2; clone_size: -; j_call: TRBJ2-1
cdr3_aa: CASSVAAGRNTIYF; cdr3_nt: TGTGCCAGCAGCGTAGCGGCAGGGCGAAACACCATATATTTT; v_call: TRBV9; d_call: -; clone_size: few; j_call: TRBJ1-3
cdr3_aa: CASSYSLQNYEQYF; cdr3_nt: TGTGCCAGCAGTTACTCGTTACAGAACTACGAGCAGTACTTC; v_call: TRBV6-6; d_call: -; clone_size: -; j_call: TRBJ2-7
cdr3_aa: CASSSQGTYNEQFF; cdr3_nt: TGTGCCAGCAGCTCACAGGGGACCTACAATGAGCAGTTCTTC; v_call: TRBV7-9; d_call: TRBD1; clone_size: -; j_call: TRBJ2-1
cdr3_aa: CASSPGQGNQPQHF; cdr3_nt: TGCGCCAGCAGCCCCGGACAGGGCAATCAGCCCCAGCATTTT; v_call: TRBV5-1; d_call: TRBD1; clone_size: once; j_call: TRBJ1-5
cdr3_aa: CASSLFGTASNTNYGYTF; cdr3_nt: TGTGCCAGCAGTTTATTTGGGACAGCTTCAAATACTAACTATGGCTACACCTTC; v_call: TRBV28; d_call: TRBD1; clone_size: -; j_call: TRBJ1-2
cdr3_aa: CASSPPITYNEQFF; cdr3_nt: TGTGCCAGCTCACCGCCAATTACCTACAATGAGCAGTTCTTC; v_call: TRBV18; d_call: -; clone_size: -; j_call: TRBJ2-1
cdr3_aa: CASSQDGAGLAYNEQFF; cdr3_nt: TGCGCCAGCAGCCAAGATGGGGCGGGGTTAGCCTACAATGAGCAGTTCTTC; v_call: TRBV4-3; d_call: -; clone_size: once; j_call: TRBJ2-1
cdr3_aa: CASSLVPDQPQHF; cdr3_nt: TGTGCCAGCAGCTTAGTCCCAGATCAGCCCCAGCATTTT; v_call: TRBV7-2; d_call: -; clone_size: -; j_call: TRBJ1-5
cdr3_aa: CASSFKPWNQPQHF; cdr3_nt: TGTGCCAGCAGTTTTAAACCTTGGAATCAGCCCCAGCATTTT; v_call: TRBV27; d_call: -; clone_size: few; j_call: TRBJ1-5
cdr3_aa: CASSFGGIQYF; cdr3_nt: TGTGCCAGCAGCTTCGGAGGGATTCAGTACTTC; v_call: TRBV5-6; d_call: -; clone_size: -; j_call: TRBJ2-4
cdr3_aa: CASSLLGVSANVLTF; cdr3_nt: TGCGCCAGCAGCTTGCTGGGGGTCTCTGCCAACGTCCTGACTTTC; v_call: TRBV5-1; d_call: -; clone_size: -; j_call: TRBJ2-6
cdr3_aa: CASGRNYGYTF; cdr3_nt: TGTGCCAGTGGACGGAACTATGGCTACACCTTC; v_call: TRBV6-6; d_call: -; clone_size: -; j_call: TRBJ1-2
cdr3_aa: CASTWTGDHYGYTF; cdr3_nt: TGTGCCAGCACCTGGACAGGGGACCACTATGGCTACACCTTC; v_call: TRBV5-5; d_call: TRBD1; clone_size: -; j_call: TRBJ1-2
cdr3_aa: CASSFREGSPLHF; cdr3_nt: TGTGCCAGTAGTTTCCGGGAGGGCTCACCCCTCCACTTT; v_call: TRBV19; d_call: -; clone_size: -; j_call: TRBJ1-6
cdr3_aa: CASSSNGQGTEAFF; cdr3_nt: TGTGCCAGCAGCAGTAACGGACAGGGGACTGAAGCTTTCTTT; v_call: TRBV7-3; d_call: TRBD1; clone_size: -; j_call: TRBJ1-1